This T cell receptor beta chain stems from a study of blood T cells in healthy people across ages. Overall study findings and caveats: Older age coincided with a roughly linear decline in TCR beta diversity per million T cells. Naive T cell percentage and TCR beta diversity correlated strongly.

Regarding this clonotype: The target antigen is unknown.

Together with a sample-barcoded 5' primer, a J-beta primer mix was included in a second PCR lasting about 6 to 12 cycles. TCRdb re-called the 5' RACE reads through MiXCR, storing one row per CDR3 protein. The table lists 700,000 to 850,000 distinct CDR3 sequences, about 55% of them singletons. The CDR3 is 15 residues long. CDR1 and CDR2 from the germline V gene are SQVTM and ANQGSEA. The sequenced sample consisted of blood. The J gene is TRBJ2-1, the V gene TRBV29-1, with D perhaps matching TRBD2 (6 bases). The end of the DNA aligns better with TRBJ2-7, so the J call may be wrong. The clonotype originates from a man older than 75 in good health. CDR3 coding DNA: TGCAGCGTTGGACACCTCGGGAGCTCCTACAATGAGCAGTACTTC. This gives the protein CSVGHLGSSYNEQYF.